The entry below describes one T cell receptor (beta chain). The antigen is undetermined. Other DNA sequences in the sample encode the same CDR3. This specimen belongs to a study of T cell responses to AZD1222 COVID-19 vaccine. Study-level points and caveats: A reported finding is that nearly half of spike-specific TCRs target unmutated variant regions.

Germline CDR1 MRHNA, CDR2 SNTAGT. The length of the CDR3 is 14 residues. The V and J ends lost 4 bases and 7 bases, in that order; junction bases with no gene match: 3. Generated by immunoSEQ multiplex PCR, the TCRdb table keeps only in-frame clones and is missing some. The repertoire holds about 150,000 clones, with 85% to 95% as singletons. The receptor was derived from an adult in good health. This material consisted of peripheral blood, taken on day 0 of AZD1222 vaccination. This rearrangement joins TRBV6-4 to TRBJ1-6; 8 nucleotides agree with TRBD1. The DNA of the CDR3 is TGTGCCAGCAGTGTTGGACAGGGAAATTCACCCCTCCACTTT. Its translation is CASSVGQGNSPLHF.